This entry features one T cell receptor beta chain sequence. The antigen is not known. This entry is derived from a study of cytomegalovirus exposure and HLA in healthy donors. General study results and limits: The authors confirmed in vitro that three CMV-associated chains were specific for CMV antigens. Most TCR sequences were uncommon, yet certain public TCRs appeared in many donors.

The V gene's germline CDR1 is SGHAT and CDR2 FQNNGV. The CDR3 spans 14 residues. V lost 2 bases, J lost 3 bases, and 11 bases lay in between. The PCR was carried out with 60 Vbeta primers and 13 Jbeta primers. The table came from immunoSEQ multiplex PCR; TCRdb's copy has only in-frame clones and leaves some out. Its table lists more than 30,000 clones. The sample taken for sequencing was PBMCs. J is TRBJ2-7 and V is TRBV11-2, with unresolved D. The sequence came from a man in his forties in good health and CMV-seropositive. CDR3 nucleotide sequence: TGTGCCAGCAGCTTAACCCAAACTCACTACGAGCAGTACTTC. It is translated as CASSLTQTHYEQYF.